This T cell receptor beta chain originates from a study of blood T cell repertoires in COVID-19. Produced via immunoSEQ multiplex PCR; TCRdb's table is partial and in-frame only. The table has roughly 250,000 clones, about 90% seen once. Germline V gene data show CDR1 as PRHDT and CDR2 as FYEKMQ (reference sequence). The CDR3 extends over 14 amino acids. The trim removed 4 bases at V and 5 bases at J, leaving 1 base unmatched. The material sequenced was peripheral blood. This chain joins TRBV13 and TRBJ1-6, with 8 bases lining up with TRBD1. The origin of this receptor is a woman aged 30 to 39 with COVID-19, enrolled during active disease. The CDR3 DNA sequence: TGTGCCAGCAGCTCGACAGGGGATAATTCACCCCTCCACTTT. Its protein is CASSSTGDNSPLHF.